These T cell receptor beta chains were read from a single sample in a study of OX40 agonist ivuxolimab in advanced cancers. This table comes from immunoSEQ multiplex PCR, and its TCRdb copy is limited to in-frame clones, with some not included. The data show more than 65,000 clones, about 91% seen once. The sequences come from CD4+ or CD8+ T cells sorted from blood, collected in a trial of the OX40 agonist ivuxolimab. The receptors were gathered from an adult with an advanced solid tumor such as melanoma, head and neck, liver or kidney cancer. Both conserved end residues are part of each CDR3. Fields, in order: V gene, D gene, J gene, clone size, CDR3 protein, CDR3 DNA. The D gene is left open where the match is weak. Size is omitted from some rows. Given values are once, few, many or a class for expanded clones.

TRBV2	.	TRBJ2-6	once	CASSVSGFGANVLTF	TGTGCCAGCAGTGTTTCCGGGTTTGGGGCCAACGTCCTGACTTTC
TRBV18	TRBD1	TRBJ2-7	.	CASSPGDREYEQYF	TGTGCCAGCTCACCAGGGGACAGGGAGTACGAGCAGTACTTC
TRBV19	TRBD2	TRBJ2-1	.	CASSRTSGGFNEQFF	TGTGCCAGTAGTAGGACTAGCGGGGGGTTCAATGAGCAGTTCTTC
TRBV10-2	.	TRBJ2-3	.	CASSESPTSTDTQYF	TGCGCCAGCAGTGAGTCTCCGACGTCCACAGATACGCAGTATTTT
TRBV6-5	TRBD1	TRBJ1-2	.	CASSYLGQGSYGYTF	TGTGCCAGCAGTTACTTGGGACAGGGATCCTATGGCTACACCTTC
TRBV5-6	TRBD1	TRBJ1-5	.	CASSVKNRTGLNQPQHF	TGTGCCAGCAGCGTTAAGAATCGGACAGGGCTCAATCAGCCCCAGCATTTT
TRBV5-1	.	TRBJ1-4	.	CASSLVGQRSATNEKLFF	TGCGCCAGCAGCTTGGTGGGACAACGATCTGCAACTAATGAAAAACTGTTTTTT
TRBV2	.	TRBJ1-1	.	CASSQMEGTEAFF	TGTGCCAGCAGCCAAATGGAGGGCACTGAAGCTTTCTTT
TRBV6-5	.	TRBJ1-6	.	CASSSRDTGSPLHF	TGTGCCAGCAGTTCCCGGGACACGGGGTCACCCCTCCACTTT
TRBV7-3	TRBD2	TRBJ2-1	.	CASSLTAGSYNEQFF	TGTGCCAGCAGCTTAACAGCGGGGTCTTACAATGAGCAGTTCTTC
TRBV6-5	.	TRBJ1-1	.	CASSYHGGGTEAFF	TGTGCCAGCAGTTACCACGGGGGTGGAACTGAAGCTTTCTTT
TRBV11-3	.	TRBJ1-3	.	CASSLASSGNTIYF	TGTGCCAGCAGCTTAGCCAGCTCTGGAAACACCATATATTTT
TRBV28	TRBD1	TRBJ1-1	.	CASSLWDREAFF	TGTGCCAGCAGTTTATGGGACAGGGAAGCTTTCTTT
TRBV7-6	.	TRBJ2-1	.	CASSLRDYQGNNEQFF	TGTGCCAGCAGCTTAAGAGATTACCAGGGTAACAATGAGCAGTTCTTC
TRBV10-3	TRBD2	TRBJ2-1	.	CAIMERGGGYNEQFF	TGTGCCATCATGGAGCGGGGGGGCGGTTACAATGAGCAGTTCTTC
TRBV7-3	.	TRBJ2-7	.	CASSPGHSSYEQYF	TGTGCCAGCAGCCCAGGACATAGCTCCTACGAGCAGTACTTC
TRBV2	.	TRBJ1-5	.	CASRPANNQPQHF	TGTGCCAGCAGGCCAGCGAACAATCAGCCCCAGCATTTT
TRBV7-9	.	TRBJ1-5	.	CASSSSGAGQPQHF	TGTGCCAGCAGCTCGTCGGGGGCAGGTCAGCCCCAGCATTTT
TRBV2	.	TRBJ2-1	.	CASSGRRSYNEQFF	TGTGCCAGCAGTGGGCGCCGCTCCTACAATGAGCAGTTCTTC
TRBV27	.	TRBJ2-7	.	CASETGNFNREFAYEQYF	TGTGCCAGCGAAACCGGAAATTTTAACAGGGAGTTCGCCTACGAGCAGTACTTC
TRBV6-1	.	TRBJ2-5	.	CASTLAPGHQETQYF	TGTGCCAGCACCCTGGCTCCGGGACATCAAGAGACCCAGTACTTC
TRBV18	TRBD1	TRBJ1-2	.	CASSDRQGDYGYTF	TGTGCCAGCTCAGACCGACAGGGTGACTATGGCTACACCTTC
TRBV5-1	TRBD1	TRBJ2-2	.	CASRPWGQGGTGELFF	TGCGCCAGCAGACCCTGGGGACAGGGGGGAACCGGGGAGCTGTTTTTT
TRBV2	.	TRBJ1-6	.	CASFRGDHNSPLHF	TGTGCCAGCTTTCGGGGGGATCATAATTCACCCCTCCACTTT
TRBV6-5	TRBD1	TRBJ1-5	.	CASSSTDRGLTAQHF	TGTGCCAGCAGCTCAACAGACAGGGGATTAACGGCCCAGCATTTT
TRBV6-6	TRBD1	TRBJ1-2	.	CASSRTGGGYTF	TGTGCCAGCAGCCGGACAGGAGGTGGCTACACCTTC
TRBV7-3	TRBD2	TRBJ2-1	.	CASSPTSGGASEQFF	TGTGCCAGCAGCCCGACTAGCGGGGGGGCCAGTGAGCAGTTCTTC
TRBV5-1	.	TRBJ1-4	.	CASRPGEANEKLFF	TGCGCCAGCAGACCCGGGGAAGCGAATGAAAAACTGTTTTTT
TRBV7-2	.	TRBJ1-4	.	CASSLSATNEKLFF	TGTGCCAGCAGCTTATCTGCAACTAATGAAAAACTGTTTTTT
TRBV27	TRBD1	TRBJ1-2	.	CASSLRSGGTLGYTF	TGTGCCAGCAGTTTAAGATCAGGGGGAACCCTTGGCTACACCTTC
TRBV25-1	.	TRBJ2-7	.	CASGPGPFSYEQYF	TGTGCCAGCGGGCCAGGACCCTTTTCCTACGAGCAGTACTTC
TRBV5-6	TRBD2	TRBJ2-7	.	CASRSRGSSYEQYF	TGTGCCAGCAGGTCGCGGGGGAGCTCCTACGAGCAGTACTTC
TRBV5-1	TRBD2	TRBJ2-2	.	CASSLLAGNTGELFF	TGCGCCAGCAGCTTACTAGCGGGGAACACCGGGGAGCTGTTTTTT
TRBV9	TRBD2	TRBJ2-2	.	CASSLSGSYGELFF	TGTGCCAGCAGCTTAAGCGGGAGTTACGGGGAGCTGTTTTTT
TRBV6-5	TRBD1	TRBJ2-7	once	CASSPGQGSSYEQYF	TGTGCCAGCAGCCCGGGACAGGGGAGCTCCTACGAGCAGTACTTC
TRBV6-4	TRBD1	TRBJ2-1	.	CASSDSGDRAVNEQFF	TGTGCCAGCAGTGACTCGGGTGACAGGGCGGTCAATGAGCAGTTCTTC
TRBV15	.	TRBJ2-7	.	CATSREQGTYEQYF	TGTGCCACCAGCAGAGAACAGGGGACTTACGAGCAGTACTTC
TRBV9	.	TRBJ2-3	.	CASSAGDTQYF	TGTGCCAGCAGCGCGGGTGATACGCAGTATTTT
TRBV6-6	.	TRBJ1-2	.	CASRGGHGRDYGYTF	TGTGCCAGCAGGGGGGGACACGGAAGGGACTATGGCTACACCTTC
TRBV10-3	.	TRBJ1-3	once	CAISEGGGGNTIYF	TGTGCCATCAGTGAGGGGGGCGGTGGAAACACCATATATTTT
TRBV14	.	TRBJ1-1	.	CASSQSYGVKINTEAFF	TGTGCCAGCAGCCAATCCTATGGGGTCAAGATAAACACTGAAGCTTTCTTT
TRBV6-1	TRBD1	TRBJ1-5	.	CASTFDRGYQPQHF	TGTGCCAGCACCTTTGACAGGGGCTATCAGCCCCAGCATTTT
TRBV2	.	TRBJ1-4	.	CASSVLGAEKLFF	TGTGCCAGCAGTGTCCTCGGGGCTGAAAAACTGTTTTTT
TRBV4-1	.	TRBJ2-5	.	CASSPLRGPQETQYF	TGCGCCAGCAGCCCTCTGCGGGGGCCCCAAGAGACCCAGTACTTC
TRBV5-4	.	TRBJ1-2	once	CASSSKVEGYTF	TGTGCCAGCAGCTCCAAGGTTGAAGGCTACACCTTC
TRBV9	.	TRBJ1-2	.	CASSVGWAATNYGYTF	TGTGCCAGCAGCGTTGGTTGGGCAGCAACTAACTATGGCTACACCTTC
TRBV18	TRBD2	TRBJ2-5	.	CASSRLAGDKETQYF	TGTGCCAGCTCGAGACTAGCGGGGGACAAAGAGACCCAGTACTTC
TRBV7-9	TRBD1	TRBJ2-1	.	CASSLGQDNEQFF	TGTGCCAGCAGCCTGGGACAGGATAATGAGCAGTTCTTC
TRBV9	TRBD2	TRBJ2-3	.	CASSVEELSGGVTQYF	TGTGCCAGCAGCGTAGAAGAGCTAAGTGGGGGGGTTACGCAGTATTTT
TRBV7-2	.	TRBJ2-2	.	CASSLESGRELFF	TGTGCCAGCAGCTTAGAGAGTGGACGGGAGCTGTTTTTT
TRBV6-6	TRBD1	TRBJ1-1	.	CASSYWDRGNTEAFF	TGTGCCAGCAGTTACTGGGACAGGGGGAACACTGAAGCTTTCTTT
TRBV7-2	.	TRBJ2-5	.	CASSSDQETQYF	TGTGCCAGCAGTTCTGATCAAGAGACCCAGTACTTC
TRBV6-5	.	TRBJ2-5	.	CASSLGGAETQYF	TGTGCCAGCAGTTTAGGGGGGGCGGAGACCCAGTACTTC
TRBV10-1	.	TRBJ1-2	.	CASSETGRGLDGYTF	TGCGCCAGCAGTGAGACGGGCAGGGGCTTGGATGGCTACACCTTC
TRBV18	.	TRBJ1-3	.	CASSLSSGNTIYF	TGTGCCAGCAGCCTCTCCTCTGGAAACACCATATATTTT
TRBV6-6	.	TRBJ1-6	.	CASSKNSNSPLHF	TGTGCCAGCAGTAAGAACAGTAATTCACCCCTCCACTTT
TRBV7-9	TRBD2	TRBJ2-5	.	CASSLSRTSGGTQYF	TGTGCCAGCAGTCTTTCCCGCACTAGCGGGGGGACCCAGTACTTC
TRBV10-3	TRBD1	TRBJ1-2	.	CAIRKQGDDYGYTF	TGTGCCATCAGGAAACAGGGGGATGACTATGGCTACACCTTC
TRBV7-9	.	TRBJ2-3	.	CATGEGGRTDTQYF	TGTGCCACAGGGGAAGGGGGGAGGACAGATACGCAGTATTTT